One and the same sample provided the 8 T cell receptor beta chains below, sequenced in a study of blood T cells in healthy people across ages. The authors ran a second PCR of about 7 to 11 cycles using a sample-barcoded 5' primer and a J-beta primer mix. One entry per CDR3 protein, called by TCRdb with MiXCR from the 5' RACE reads. The sample carries hundreds of thousands of distinct CDR3 sequences, around three fifths recorded once. Sequenced material: blood. Receptors originate from a man in his forties in good health.

The chain links TRBV20-1 to TRBJ2-1; 7 positions agree with TRBD2. CDR3 length: 12 amino acids. V lost 3 bases, J lost 8 bases, and 4 bases stayed unmatched. Germline V gene sequence: CDR1 DFQATT, CDR2 SNEGSKA (reference sequence). CDR3 loop: CSARSTSDEQFF. CDR3 DNA sequence: TGCAGTGCTAGGTCAACTAGCGATGAGCAGTTCTTC.

This clonotype was counted only a few times. The chain recombines TRBV6-6 with TRBJ2-3; the D gene is possibly TRBD1 (6 bases). The CDR3 totals 14 residues. Germline V gene data show CDR1 as MNHNY and CDR2 as SVGAGI (reference sequence). Trimming shortened V by 3 bases and J by 6 bases, and 13 bases separated the two germline ends. In DNA, the CDR3 is TGTGCCAGCAGTTATAACAGGGTGAGGGATACGCAGTATTTT. This encodes CASSYNRVRDTQYF.

DNA for the CDR3: TGTGCCAGCAGCCCCTTTCGGGGCGAGCAGTACTTC. Its translation: CASSPFRGEQYF. This sequence joins TRBV7-2 and TRBJ2-7; D might be TRBD2 (5 bases). This CDR3 is 12 amino acids long. Germline V gene sequence: CDR1 SGHTA, CDR2 FQGNSA. V was clipped by 5 bases and J by 6 bases, with 11 bases between them.

The V and J genes are TRBV28 and TRBJ2-2, with D perhaps TRBD1 (5 bases). CDR3 length: 13 amino acids. Trimming left V 5 bases short and J 6 bases short, with 10 bases between. Germline assignment: CDR1 MDHEN and CDR2 SYDVKM. The CDR3 DNA reads as TGTGCCAGCAGTAAAGGGGTTTCCGGGGAGCTGTTTTTT. It yields the protein CASSKGVSGELFF.

This rearrangement joins TRBV18 to TRBJ2-7, with D maybe TRBD1 (5 bases). The DNA end lines up better with TRBJ2-5; the J call may be wrong. The germline V gene has CDR1 KGHSH and CDR2 LQKENI. The length of the CDR3 is 16 residues. CDR3 protein: CASSRLLTVGEETQYF. In nucleotides, the CDR3 is TGTGCCAGCTCGCGTCTATTAACCGTAGGGGAAGAGACCCAGTACTTC.

This clonotype was seen a few times. The V call is TRBV15, the J call TRBJ2-7; D tentatively reads TRBD1 or TRBD2 (5 bases each). Looked up from germline, CDR1 is LNHNV and CDR2 is YYDKDF (reference sequence). The CDR3 length is 13 residues. Trimming took off 1 base at V and 4 bases at J, with 8 bases between the two ends. CDR3 nucleotide sequence: TGTGCCACCAGCAGAGGGGGACGGTACGAGCAGTACTTC. Translating it yields CATSRGGRYEQYF. The whole variable domain, filled in from reference TRBV15 and TRBJ2-7, reads DAMVIQNPRYQVTQFGKPVTLSCSQTLNHNVMYWYQQKSSQAPKLLFHYYDKDFNNEADTPDNFQSRRPNTSFCFLDIRSPGLGDTAMYLCATSRGGRYEQYFGPGTRLTVT.

The chain combines TRBV27 with TRBJ2-2; unclear D gene. The V gene lost 0 bases and the J gene lost 7 bases, with 18 bases spanning the gap. Per the germline V gene, CDR1 is MNHEY and CDR2 is SMNVEV (reference sequence). The CDR3 consists of 17 residues. CDR3 in amino acids: CASSLSNREIVIGELFF. The CDR3, as DNA: TGTGCCAGCAGTTTATCGAATCGTGAGATTGTGATCGGGGAGCTGTTTTTT.

This clonotype was found many times. This rearrangement joins TRBV15 to TRBJ2-1, with D hard to call. Germline V gene lookup returns CDR1 LNHNV and CDR2 YYDKDF (reference sequence). V shed 5 bases and J shed 7 bases, with 21 bases lying between them. The CDR3 is 16 residues long. This CDR3 reads CATSYPQSDGKNEQFF. The CDR3 DNA is TGTGCCACCAGCTACCCCCAATCCGACGGAAAAAATGAGCAGTTCTTC.